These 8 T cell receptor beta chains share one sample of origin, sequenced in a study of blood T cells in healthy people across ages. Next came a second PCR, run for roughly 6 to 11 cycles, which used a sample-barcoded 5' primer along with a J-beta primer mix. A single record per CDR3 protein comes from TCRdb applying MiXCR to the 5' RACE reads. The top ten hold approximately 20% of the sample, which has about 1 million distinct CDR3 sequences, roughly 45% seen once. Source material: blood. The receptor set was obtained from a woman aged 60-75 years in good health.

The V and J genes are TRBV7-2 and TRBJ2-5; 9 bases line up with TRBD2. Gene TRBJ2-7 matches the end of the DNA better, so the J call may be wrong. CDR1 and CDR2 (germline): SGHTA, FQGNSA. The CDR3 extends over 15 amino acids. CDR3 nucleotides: TGTGCCAGCAGCTTAATTGCGGGAGGGGAATACGAGCAGTACTTC. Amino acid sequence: CASSLIAGGEYEQYF.

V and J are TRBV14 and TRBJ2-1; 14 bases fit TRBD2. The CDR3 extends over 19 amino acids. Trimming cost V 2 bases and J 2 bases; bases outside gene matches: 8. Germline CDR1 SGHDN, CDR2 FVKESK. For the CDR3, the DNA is TGTGCCAGCAGCCAAATACTCGGACTAGCGGGAGGCACCTACAATGAGCAGTTCTTC. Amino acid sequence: CASSQILGLAGGTYNEQFF. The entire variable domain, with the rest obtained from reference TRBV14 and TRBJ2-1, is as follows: EAGVTQFPSHSVIEKGQTVTLRCDPISGHDNLYWYRRVMGKEIKFLLHFVKESKQDESGMPNNRFLAERTGGTYSTLKVQPAELEDSGVYFCASSQILGLAGGTYNEQFFGPGTRLTVL.

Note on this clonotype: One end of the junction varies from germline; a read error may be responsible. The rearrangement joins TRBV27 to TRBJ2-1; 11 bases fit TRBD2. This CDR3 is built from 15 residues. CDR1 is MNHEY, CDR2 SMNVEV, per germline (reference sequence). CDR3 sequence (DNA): TGTGCCAGCAGTCCTCGACTAGCGGGATACAATGAGCGGTTCTTC. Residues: CASSPRLAGYNERFF.

The CDR3 DNA is TGTGCCACCAGTGATTTCGGGGGCGGGGACAATGAGCAGTTCTTC. Translated: CATSDFGGGDNEQFF. The genes are TRBV24-1 and TRBJ2-1, with D perhaps matching TRBD1 or TRBD2 (6 bases each). V was clipped by 1 base and J by 5 bases, with 11 bases between them. Germline CDR1 and CDR2: KGHDR and SFDVKD. The CDR3 runs 15 residues.

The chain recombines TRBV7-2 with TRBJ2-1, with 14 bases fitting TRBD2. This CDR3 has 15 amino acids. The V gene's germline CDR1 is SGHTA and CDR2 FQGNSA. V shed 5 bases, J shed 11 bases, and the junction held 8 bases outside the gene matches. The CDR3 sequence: CASSHGLAGGDKQFF. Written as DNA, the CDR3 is TGTGCCAGCAGCCATGGACTAGCGGGAGGCGATAAGCAGTTCTTC.

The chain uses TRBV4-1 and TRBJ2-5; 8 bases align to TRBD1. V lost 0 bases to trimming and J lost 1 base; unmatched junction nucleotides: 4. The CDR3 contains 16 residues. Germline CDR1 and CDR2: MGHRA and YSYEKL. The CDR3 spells CASSQEGTGRQETQYF. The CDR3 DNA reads TGCGCCAGCAGCCAAGAAGGGACAGGACGCCAAGAGACCCAGTACTTC.

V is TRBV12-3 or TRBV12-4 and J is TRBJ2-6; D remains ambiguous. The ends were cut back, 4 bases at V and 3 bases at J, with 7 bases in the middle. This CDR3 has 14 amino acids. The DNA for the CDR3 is TGTGCCAGCAGTTCAAGAATTGGGGCCAACGTCCTGACTTTC. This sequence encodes CASSSRIGANVLTF.

CDR3 bases: TGCGCCAGCAGCCCCACGGTAGGGCTCTACAATGAGCAGTTCTTC. Translation gives CASSPTVGLYNEQFF. V gene TRBV5-1 combines with J gene TRBJ2-1; D is unclear. Trimming cost V 4 bases and J 3 bases, with 14 bases left between them. The CDR3 is 15 amino acids. Germline V CDR1 and CDR2: SGHRS, YFSETQ.